A single T cell receptor beta chain is shown here with its context. These data belong to a study of blood T cell repertoires in COVID-19. V lost 8 bases to trimming and J lost 6 bases; unmatched junction nucleotides: 11. CDR1 is MNHEY and CDR2 is SMNVEV in the germline V gene (reference sequence). The CDR3 loop spans 14 amino acids. Repertoires were generated with immunoSEQ multiplex PCR, while TCRdb's copy carries only in-frame clones and drops some. The sample lists about 200,000 clones, roughly 80% occurring once. This chain links TRBV27 with TRBJ2-3, with 7 positions matching TRBD2. The TCR sequence derives from a woman aged 60-75 years with acute COVID-19. Sequencing used PBMCs or T cells enriched from blood (not recorded which). The CDR3 nucleotides read TGTGCCAGCCGACCGGGGCGGGGAGGGGATACGCAGTATTTT. This gives the protein CASRPGRGGDTQYF.